This is a list of T cell receptor beta chains from one sample in a study of T-cell reconstitution after alpha-beta-depleted transplantation in children. MiXCR, applied by TCRdb to the PCR reads, yields one record per CDR3 protein. This sample carries 500,000 to 600,000 distinct CDR3 sequences, about 30% of them seen once, and the ten largest clones take 2% to 2.5%. The sample was PBMCs from the stem cell graft donor, taken from the stem cell graft. These receptors were obtained from a human donor who donated a stem cell graft to a child with aplastic anemia. The CDR3 runs from the conserved cysteine through the conserved F or W. The D gene is left open where the match is weak. Only part of the rows carry a size: once, few, many, or a class if the clone is expanded.

cdr3_aa cdr3_nt d_call j_call clone_size cdr3_length v_call
CASSPGPNEGNQPQHF TGTGCCAGCAGCCCGGGCCCGAACGAGGGCAATCAGCCCCAGCATTTT - TRBJ1-5 - 16 TRBV7-6
CASRLWWGQPQHF TGTGCCAGCAGATTATGGTGGGGTCAGCCCCAGCATTTT - TRBJ1-5 few 13 TRBV27
CASSVVANEQFF TGTGCCAGCAGCGTAGTTGCCAATGAGCAGTTCTTC - TRBJ2-1 - 12 TRBV9
CASSSGGSVTEAFF TGTGCCAGCAGTTCGGGGGGTTCGGTCACTGAAGCTTTCTTT - TRBJ1-1 - 14 TRBV28
CASSPLDSPSTDTQYF TGTGCCAGCTCACCGTTGGACTCCCCTAGCACAGATACGCAGTATTTT - TRBJ2-3 - 16 TRBV18
CASSLPSGSGYNEQFF TGTGCCAGCAGCCTGCCCAGCGGGAGTGGCTACAATGAGCAGTTCTTC TRBD2 TRBJ2-1 once 16 TRBV5-4
CASGASGRPNTGELFF TGTGCCAGCGGGGCTAGCGGTCGCCCGAACACCGGGGAGCTGTTTTTT TRBD2 TRBJ2-2 - 16 TRBV7-2
CASSLERANTEAFF TGTGCCAGCAGCTTGGAAAGGGCGAACACTGAAGCTTTCTTT - TRBJ1-1 few 14 TRBV7-2
CASSFAGGVYGYTF TGTGCCAGCAGTTTTGCAGGGGGCGTCTATGGCTACACCTTC TRBD1 TRBJ1-2 - 14 TRBV27
CSVSAWSSAGDTQYF TGCAGTGTCAGTGCGTGGTCCAGTGCGGGAGATACGCAGTATTTT - TRBJ2-3 few 15 TRBV20-1
CASTQGASSSYNEQFF TGCGCCAGCACCCAAGGGGCGTCAAGCTCCTACAATGAGCAGTTCTTC - TRBJ2-1 - 16 TRBV5-1
CASSQGKLAKAGGHTDTQYF TGTGCCAGCAGCCAAGGAAAGCTGGCGAAAGCGGGAGGGCACACAGATACGCAGTATTTT TRBD2 TRBJ2-3 few 20 TRBV4-2
CASSPIGQLYGYTF TGTGCCAGCAGTCCTATAGGCCAGCTCTATGGCTACACCTTC - TRBJ1-2 - 14 TRBV12-3/TRBV12-4
CAITSKDRDYYNEQFF TGTGCCATCACATCGAAGGACAGGGATTACTACAATGAGCAGTTCTTC TRBD1 TRBJ2-1 - 16 TRBV12-3/TRBV12-4
CASSLRDPHNYEQYF TGCGCCAGCAGCTTGAGGGACCCGCATAACTACGAGCAGTACTTC - TRBJ2-7 once 15 TRBV5-1
CASSWALDGRNTIYF TGCGCCAGCAGCTGGGCCTTGGACGGCAGAAACACCATATATTTT - TRBJ1-3 - 15 TRBV5-1
CASSVGRGSYNEQFF TGTGCCAGCAGCGTAGGCAGAGGATCCTACAATGAGCAGTTCTTC - TRBJ2-1 few 15 TRBV9
CASSQTYYNEQFF TGTGCCAGCAGCCAGACCTACTACAATGAGCAGTTCTTC - TRBJ2-1 few 13 TRBV7-7
CASSVREGPFNSPLHF TGTGCCAGCAGCGTAAGGGAGGGACCGTTTAATTCACCCCTCCACTTT - TRBJ1-6 - 16 TRBV9
CSARVGPTDTEAFF TGCAGTGCTAGAGTCGGGCCTACTGACACTGAAGCTTTCTTT - TRBJ1-1 - 14 TRBV20-1
CASSNDQGANTEAFF TGTGCCAGCTCGAACGATCAGGGGGCCAACACTGAAGCTTTCTTT TRBD1 TRBJ1-1 - 15 TRBV18
CASSVSLNPGSARELFF TGTGCCAGCAGCGTCTCCCTAAACCCGGGCAGCGCCCGGGAGCTGTTTTTT - TRBJ2-2 - 17 TRBV9
CASSLKGGATGELFF TGTGCCAGCAGCTTGAAGGGGGGCGCAACCGGGGAGCTGTTTTTT - TRBJ2-2 - 15 TRBV5-4
CASSFQGLDTQYF TGTGCCAGCAGTTTCCAGGGTTTAGATACGCAGTATTTT - TRBJ2-3 - 13 TRBV12-3/TRBV12-4
CASSVGAQLSYEQYF TGTGCCAGCAGCGTAGGGGCCCAGCTCTCCTACGAGCAGTACTTC - TRBJ2-7 - 15 TRBV9
CASSLRDRGAENTEAFF TGTGCCAGCAGCTTAAGGGACAGGGGGGCGGAGAACACTGAAGCTTTCTTT TRBD1 TRBJ1-1 few 17 TRBV7-2
CASSQYDTSGNTIYF TGTGCCAGCAGCCAATACGACACCTCTGGAAACACCATATATTTT - TRBJ1-3 few 15 TRBV3-1
CASSLEAGSGNEQFF TGTGCCAGCAGCTTAGAGGCCGGGAGTGGGAATGAGCAGTTCTTC - TRBJ2-1 - 15 TRBV11-1
CASSVLAGASNEQFF TGCGCCAGCAGTGTCCTAGCGGGAGCTTCCAATGAGCAGTTCTTC TRBD2 TRBJ2-1 - 15 TRBV10-1
CASSLEGGVDEKLFF TGTGCCAGCAGCTTGGAGGGAGGGGTCGATGAAAAACTGTTTTTT - TRBJ1-4 - 15 TRBV5-5
CASSLTVEAFF TGTGCCAGCAGCTTAACAGTTGAAGCTTTCTTT - TRBJ1-1 - 11 TRBV11-2
CASSLEVTTPNQPQHF TGTGCCAGCAGCTTGGAGGTCACCACCCCAAATCAGCCCCAGCATTTT - TRBJ1-5 few 16 TRBV5-5
CASSLIRGAQETQYF TGTGCCAGCAGCTTAATTAGGGGAGCCCAAGAGACCCAGTACTTC - TRBJ2-5 - 15 TRBV5-5
CASSPPIRTSGHSFNEQFF TGTGCCAGCTCACCACCGATTAGGACTAGCGGCCACTCTTTCAATGAGCAGTTCTTC TRBD2 TRBJ2-1 - 19 TRBV18
CASSFLQENSPLHF TGTGCCAGCAGTTTTCTCCAGGAGAATTCACCCCTCCACTTT - TRBJ1-6 - 14 TRBV27
CAISEFRESYQPQHF TGTGCCATCAGTGAGTTCAGGGAATCGTATCAGCCCCAGCATTTT - TRBJ1-5 few 15 TRBV10-3
CASSQELQLPEAFF TGTGCCAGCAGCCAAGAGCTACAGCTGCCTGAAGCTTTCTTT - TRBJ1-1 few 14 TRBV4-2
CSAQDGPVEQPQHF TGCAGTGCCCAGGACGGGCCAGTGGAGCAGCCCCAGCATTTT - TRBJ1-5 few 14 TRBV20-1
CASRDLLIPQETQYF TGTGCCAGCAGAGACCTCCTCATACCCCAAGAGACCCAGTACTTC - TRBJ2-5 - 15 TRBV6-1